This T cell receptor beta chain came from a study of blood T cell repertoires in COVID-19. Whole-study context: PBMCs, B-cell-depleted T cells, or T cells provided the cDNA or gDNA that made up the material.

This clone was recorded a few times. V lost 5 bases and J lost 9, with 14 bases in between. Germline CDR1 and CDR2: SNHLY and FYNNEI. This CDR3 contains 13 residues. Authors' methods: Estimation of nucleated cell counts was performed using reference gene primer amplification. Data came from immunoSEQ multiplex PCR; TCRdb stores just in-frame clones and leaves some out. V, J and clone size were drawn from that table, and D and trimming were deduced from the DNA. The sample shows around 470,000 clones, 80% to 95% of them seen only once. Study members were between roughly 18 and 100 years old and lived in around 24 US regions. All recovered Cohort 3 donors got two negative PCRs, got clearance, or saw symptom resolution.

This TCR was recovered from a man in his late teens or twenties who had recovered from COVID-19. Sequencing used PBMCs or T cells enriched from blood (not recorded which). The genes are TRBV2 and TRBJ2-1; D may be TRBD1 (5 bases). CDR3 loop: CASSLPADSEQFF. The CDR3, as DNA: TGTGCCAGCAGTCTCCCCGCCGACAGTGAGCAGTTCTTC.